This T cell receptor (beta chain) was obtained from a study of Graves' ophthalmopathy and Graves' hyperthyroidism. Regarding the study as a whole: Blood shared most expanded thyroid clonotypes above 0.001 frequency.

Trimming shortened V by 7 bases and J by 7 bases, and 19 bases separated the two germline ends. The CDR3 runs 13 residues. The germline CDR1 and CDR2 sequences are GTSNPN and SVGIG (reference sequence). Hyperthyroidism patients had new diagnoses, durations under 2 months, and ages of 18 to 65. Excluded: other autoimmune disease, uncontrolled infection, pregnancy or lactation. The evidence that diagnosis relied on was clinical symptoms, serum thyroxine, TRAb, thyroid ultrasound and orbital computed tomography. CDR3 regions of TCR beta were amplified from RNA transcripts. First-round RT-PCR with HTBI primers preceded a second-round multiplex PCR. TCRdb reprocessed the multiplex PCR reads with MiXCR, giving one entry per CDR3 protein. The data show about 500,000 distinct CDR3 sequences, with approximately 37% seen just once and around 4% held by the top ten. Turning to this clonotype: Its antigen is currently unknown.

This clonotype was sampled from an adult man with Graves' hyperthyroidism. The chain combines TRBV30 with TRBJ1-2; D possibly corresponds to TRBD1 (6 bases). Sequenced input: peripheral blood or thyroid tissue (not recorded which). The CDR3 DNA reads as TGTGCCTACGGACAGTCCCGGAAAGTTGGCTACACCTTC. Translation: CAYGQSRKVGYTF.